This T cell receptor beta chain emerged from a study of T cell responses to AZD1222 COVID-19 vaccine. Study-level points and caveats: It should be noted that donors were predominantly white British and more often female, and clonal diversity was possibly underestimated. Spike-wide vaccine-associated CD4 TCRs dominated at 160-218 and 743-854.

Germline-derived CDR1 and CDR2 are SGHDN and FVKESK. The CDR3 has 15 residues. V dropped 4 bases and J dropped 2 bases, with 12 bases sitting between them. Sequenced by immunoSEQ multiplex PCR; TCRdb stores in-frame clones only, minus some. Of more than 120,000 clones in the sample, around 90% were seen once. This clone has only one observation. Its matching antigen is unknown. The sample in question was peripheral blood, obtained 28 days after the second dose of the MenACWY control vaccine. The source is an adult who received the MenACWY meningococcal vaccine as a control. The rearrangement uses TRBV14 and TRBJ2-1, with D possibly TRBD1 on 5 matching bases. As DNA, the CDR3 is TGTGCCAGCAGCCCCATTTGGGGCCCCTACAATGAGCAGTTCTTC. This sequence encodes CASSPIWGPYNEQFF.